This entry concerns a single T cell receptor (beta chain). Its specificity is not known. The entry originates in a study of graft-versus-host responses after intestinal transplantation. Regarding the study as a whole: Peak GvH clone levels in circulation were associated with early post-transplant HvG declines.

TCRdb's table, derived via immunoSEQ multiplex PCR, lists solely in-frame clones and lacks some. The table has more than 65,000 clones, around 92% seen once. The CDR3 extends over 13 amino acids. V was trimmed by 5 bases and J by 2 bases, leaving 9 bases between them. Germline V gene sequence: CDR1 SGHTA, CDR2 FQGTGA. This chain links TRBV7-3 with TRBJ1-2; unclear D gene. This receptor was taken from a human donor who was the organ donor for an intestinal transplant. The sample consisted of unstimulated CD8+ T cells sorted from spleen or lymph node cells, taken before transplant. The CDR3 loop reads CASSNYENYGYTF. CDR3 sequence (DNA): TGTGCCAGCAGCAATTACGAGAACTATGGCTACACCTTC.